The 26 T cell receptor beta chains reported below all come from one sample, sequenced in a study of T cell responses to AZD1222 COVID-19 vaccine. Data came from immunoSEQ multiplex PCR; TCRdb stores just in-frame clones and leaves some out. The data show around 190,000 clones, 80% to 90% seen once. This specimen was peripheral blood, taken 28 days after the second AZD1222 dose. The receptors derive from an adult who received the AZD1222 COVID-19 vaccine.

CDR3 protein: CASSLDPNEQFF. In DNA, the CDR3 is TGTGCCAGCAGCTTAGACCCCAATGAGCAGTTCTTC. V gene TRBV7-3 combines with J gene TRBJ2-1; unclear D gene. The CDR3 length is 12 residues. Germline V gene data show CDR1 as SGHTA and CDR2 as FQGTGA. The V gene lost 2 bases and the J gene lost 6 bases, with 5 bases spanning the gap.

The gene calls are TRBV7-8 and TRBJ2-7; D perhaps matches TRBD1 (7 bases). Germline CDR1 reads SGHVS; CDR2 reads FQNEAQ. V lost 5 bases to trimming and J lost 4 bases, with 18 bases between them. The CDR3 contains 15 residues. CDR3 amino acids: CASSRGGPGGYEQYF. The CDR3 DNA reads TGTGCCAGCAGCCGAGGGGGCCCCGGGGGTTACGAGCAGTACTTC.

The chain couples TRBV18 to TRBJ2-2; the D gene is possibly TRBD1 (7 bases). CDR1 is KGHSH, CDR2 LQKENI, per germline. Between the trimmed V and J ends, which lost 2 bases and 4 bases, there was a span of 14 bases. This CDR3 region has 16 residues. This CDR3 reads CASSPRQGGGTGELFF. The CDR3 nucleotides read TGTGCCAGCTCACCAAGACAGGGAGGTGGCACCGGGGAGCTGTTTTTT.

The V and J genes are TRBV6-5 and TRBJ2-1; D may be TRBD2 (7 bases). Germline V lookup: CDR1 MNHEY, CDR2 SVGAGI. This CDR3 has 15 amino acids. V lost 6 bases and J lost 0, with 12 bases in between. CDR3 amino acids: CASSPRGGSYNEQFF. CDR3 sequence (DNA): TGTGCCAGCAGCCCAAGGGGGGGCTCCTACAATGAGCAGTTCTTC.

The rearrangement joins TRBV24-1 to TRBJ2-2; 7 bases fit TRBD1. The CDR3 totals 16 residues. With V trimmed by 2 bases and J by 2 bases, 4 bases remained unmatched. CDR1 KGHDR and CDR2 SFDVKD come from the germline V gene. This CDR3 reads CATSDSTGKNTGELFF. CDR3 sequence (DNA): TGTGCCACCAGTGATTCGACAGGGAAAAACACCGGGGAGCTGTTTTTT.

The chain has TRBV7-8 and TRBJ1-1; D is undetermined. The CDR3 has 13 amino acids. The V end was cut by 5 bases, the J end by 6 bases, with 13 bases between. CDR1 and CDR2 (germline): SGHVS, FQNEAQ. Here the CDR3 reads CASSQRRVAEAFF. The CDR3 DNA follows: TGTGCCAGCAGCCAGCGTCGAGTAGCTGAAGCTTTCTTT.

The chain links TRBV9 to TRBJ2-3; 9 bases line up with TRBD1. This CDR3 comprises 15 residues. After removal of 3 bases from V and 1 base from J, the junction contained 3 bases not matched to a gene. Germline V gene data show CDR1 as SGDLS and CDR2 as YYNGEE. The chain's CDR3 is CASSGRQGGTDTQYF. CDR3 nucleotides: TGTGCCAGCAGCGGTCGACAGGGGGGCACAGATACGCAGTATTTT.

The chain couples TRBV9 to TRBJ2-3, with 8 positions matching TRBD1. Germline assignment: CDR1 SGDLS and CDR2 YYNGEE. The CDR3 is 16 residues long. The V segment lost 0 bases and the J segment 2 bases; nucleotides outside the gene matches: 5. CDR3 amino acids: CASSVDSGQDTDTQYF. CDR3 DNA: TGTGCCAGCAGCGTAGATTCGGGACAGGACACAGATACGCAGTATTTT.

The rearrangement links TRBV21-1 to TRBJ1-4; TRBD1 reflects the table's D call only, with no check against the DNA. TRBV21-1 is shown as a pseudogene. This CDR3 has 18 amino acids. CDR3 in DNA: TGTGCCAGCCCCCCTCCCGGGACAGGGGTTGGTTTCTGCGAAAAACTGTTTTTT. Its translation is CASPPPGTGVGFCEKLFF.

This chain joins TRBV28 and TRBJ1-2; D gene ambiguous. The germline gives CDR1 MDHEN, CDR2 SYDVKM. V was cut by 4 bases and J by 4 bases, with 7 bases left in between. The CDR3 spans 12 residues. This chain's CDR3 is CASSSWPYGYTF. CDR3 bases: TGTGCCAGCAGTTCGTGGCCCTATGGCTACACCTTC.

The V gene is TRBV25-1, the J gene TRBJ1-6; D call uncertain. Deletions cut 5 bases from V and 8 bases from J, with 10 bases between. The CDR3 totals 13 residues. Germline CDR1 MGHDK, CDR2 SYGVNS. DNA for the CDR3: TGTGCCAGCAGTATACAGACCGATTCACCCCTCCACTTT. It specifies CASSIQTDSPLHF.

V gene TRBV19 combines with J gene TRBJ2-7; TRBD1 is a possible D gene (6 bases). Deletions cut 3 bases from V and 3 bases from J, with 15 bases between. This CDR3 region has 15 residues. Germline lookup yields CDR1 LNHDA and CDR2 SQIVND (reference sequence). CDR3 sequence reads: CASSIRLEGGYEQYF. The DNA of the CDR3 is TGTGCCAGTAGTATTCGATTAGAAGGGGGCTACGAGCAGTACTTC.

A single count supports this clone. The chain has TRBV19 and TRBJ1-5, with D possibly TRBD1 on 5 matching bases. Trimming removed 0 bases from V and 8 bases from J, with 17 bases in between. Germline loops: CDR1 LNHDA, CDR2 SQIVND (reference sequence). The CDR3 extends over 16 amino acids. The CDR3 loop reads CASSIDNWGGREPQHF. The CDR3 DNA is TGTGCCAGTAGTATAGATAACTGGGGCGGTCGAGAGCCCCAGCATTTT.

The sample holds a few counts of this clone. V and J are TRBV12-5 and TRBJ2-3, with 9 positions matching TRBD1. After removal of 0 bases from V and 5 bases from J, the junction contained 9 bases not matched to a gene. Germline CDR1 is LGHNT and CDR2 is FRNRAP. The CDR3 spans 17 residues. The CDR3 reads CASGLVIGQGLVDTQYF. In nucleotides, the CDR3 is TGTGCTAGTGGTTTGGTAATCGGACAGGGGCTCGTAGATACGCAGTATTTT. Full variable domain (outside the CDR3, taken from reference TRBV12-5 and TRBJ2-3): DARVTQTPRHKVTEMGQEVTMRCQPILGHNTVFWYRQTMMQGLELLAYFRNRAPLDDSGMPKDRFSAEMPDATLATLKIQPSEPRDSAVYFCASGLVIGQGLVDTQYFGPGTRLTVL.

The rearrangement uses TRBV5-4 and TRBJ2-3; 9 bases match TRBD2. The V gene end was trimmed by 2 bases and the J gene end by 2 bases; junction bases not matched to a gene: 6. The CDR3 has 16 amino acids. Germline lookup yields CDR1 SGHNT and CDR2 YYREEE (reference sequence). CDR3 sequence: CASSFLGGGVTDTQYF. The CDR3 DNA sequence: TGTGCCAGCAGCTTCCTTGGCGGGGGGGTCACAGATACGCAGTATTTT.

The count of this clone is one. The V and J genes are TRBV7-9 and TRBJ2-1; D gene ambiguous. The CDR3 sequence is 14 residues long. Germline loops: CDR1 SEHNR, CDR2 FQNEAQ (reference sequence). The germline V and J ends were trimmed by 3 bases and 7 bases, with 13 bases remaining between them. DNA of the CDR3: TGTGCCAGCAGCTTCACGGAGATGCTTAATGAGCAGTTCTTC. Encoded protein: CASSFTEMLNEQFF.

The chain couples TRBV11-3 to TRBJ1-1; the D gene is possibly TRBD1 (5 bases). Germline CDR1 SGHNT, CDR2 YENEEA. Trimming removed 3 bases from V and 1 base from J, with 6 bases in between. This CDR3 has 13 residues. The CDR3 DNA sequence: TGTGCCAGCAGCTTGGGGGAGAACACTGAAGCTTTCTTT. Translation: CASSLGENTEAFF.

J is TRBJ2-1 and V is TRBV7-9; 7 positions agree with TRBD2. The CDR3 is 15 amino acids. The junction had 5 bases not matched to a gene; V was cut back by 3 bases and J by 3 bases. Germline CDR1 reads SEHNR; CDR2 reads FQNEAQ (reference sequence). The CDR3 sequence is CASSLRGTYYNEQFF. The CDR3 DNA reads TGTGCCAGCAGCTTGCGGGGGACCTACTACAATGAGCAGTTCTTC.

The chain couples TRBV7-8 to TRBJ1-5; TRBD1 is a possible D gene (5 bases). Germline V gene sequence: CDR1 SGHVS, CDR2 FQNEAQ. V was cut by 1 base and J by 4 bases, with 11 bases left in between. The CDR3 loop spans 15 amino acids. CDR3 bases: TGTGCCAGCAGCTTAGGACGGGGCCCAAATCAGCCCCAGCATTTT. Translating gives CASSLGRGPNQPQHF.

The J gene is TRBJ1-2, the V gene TRBV6-5, with D perhaps matching TRBD1 (6 bases). The germline V gene has CDR1 MNHEY and CDR2 SVGAGI. This CDR3 has 15 residues. V was clipped by 0 bases and J by 2 bases, with 10 bases between them. CDR3 nucleotides: TGTGCCAGCAGTTACTCGGGGGCAGCCAACTATGGCTACACCTTC. It codes for CASSYSGAANYGYTF.

The gene calls are TRBV6-5 and TRBJ1-2, with a weak D call TRBD1 (5 bases). The CDR3 totals 15 residues. Germline assignment: CDR1 MNHEY and CDR2 SVGAGI. Trimming shortened V by 9 bases and J by 2 bases, and 19 bases separated the two germline ends. The DNA for the CDR3 is TGTGCCAGTTTGCCCTCAGGGAATATGAACTATGGCTACACCTTC. Its protein product is CASLPSGNMNYGYTF.

There are a few counts of this clone. The chain combines TRBV6-6 with TRBJ2-2, with TRBD2 identical over 12 bases. This CDR3 comprises 18 residues. V dropped 5 bases and J dropped 4; count of bases not matched to a gene: 11. From germline, CDR1 is MNHNY and CDR2 SVGAGI (reference sequence). The CDR3 nucleotides read TGTGCCAGCAGTCCACGACTAGCGGGGGCCGCGACCACCGGGGAGCTGTTTTTT. Residues: CASSPRLAGAATTGELFF.

V usage is TRBV6-5 and J usage is TRBJ1-1; TRBD1 matches 8 bases. V shed 0 bases, J shed 6 bases, and the junction held 6 bases outside the gene matches. This CDR3 has 15 residues. Germline CDR1 reads MNHEY; CDR2 reads SVGAGI. The CDR3 region has the DNA TGTGCCAGCAGTTACTCCGCCAGGACAGGGTCTGAAGCTTTCTTT. Encoded protein: CASSYSARTGSEAFF.

This chain joins TRBV6-1 and TRBJ1-1; TRBD1 matches 7 bases. Germline loops: CDR1 MNHNS, CDR2 SASEGT. This CDR3 region has 15 residues. Germline trimming cut 3 bases from V and 2 bases from J; bases unmatched to any gene: 6. The CDR3 reads CASSETGTDNTEAFF. CDR3 in DNA: TGTGCCAGCAGTGAGACAGGGACTGACAACACTGAAGCTTTCTTT.

CDR3 amino acids: CAWNPGQAPLHF. The CDR3 DNA reads TGTGCCTGGAACCCGGGACAGGCACCCCTCCACTTT. This chain joins TRBV30 and TRBJ1-6; 8 bases are shared with TRBD1. Trimming at V came to 4 bases and at J to 11 bases, leaving 4 bases not matched to a gene. The CDR3 extends over 12 amino acids. CDR1 GTSNPN and CDR2 SVGIG come from the germline V gene (reference sequence).

V gene TRBV5-1 combines with J gene TRBJ1-5; 12 nucleotides line up with TRBD1. V trimming: 4 bases; J trimming: 3 bases; junction bases outside the gene matches: 5. Per the germline V gene, CDR1 is SGHRS and CDR2 is YFSETQ. The CDR3 consists of 16 residues. The chain's CDR3 is CASSQGTGGHNQPQHF. In DNA form, the CDR3 reads TGCGCCAGCAGCCAAGGGACAGGGGGCCACAATCAGCCCCAGCATTTT.